This T cell receptor beta chain was captured in a study of T cell responses to AZD1222 COVID-19 vaccine. Overall study context: The analysis combined second doses at about 4 or about 12 weeks.

There are a few counts of this clone. Profiled with immunoSEQ multiplex PCR; TCRdb holds only in-frame clones, not every one. The sample includes about 130,000 clones, over 75% of them seen just once. This CDR3 is built from 11 residues. The germline V gene encodes CDR1 SNHLY and CDR2 FYNNEI. Deletions cut 6 bases from V and 3 bases from J, with 6 bases between. The starting material was peripheral blood, obtained on day 0 of AZD1222 vaccination. This TCR was sampled from an adult in good health. This chain uses TRBV2 with TRBJ2-7; D is unclear. CDR3 DNA: TGTGCCAGCAGCGCCTACTACGAGCAGTACTTC. It yields the protein CASSAYYEQYF. The whole variable domain, remainder taken from reference TRBV2 and TRBJ2-7, is EPEVTQTPSHQVTQMGQEVILRCVPISNHLYFYWYRQILGQKVEFLVSFYNNEISEKSEIFDDQFSVERPDGSNFTLKIRSTKLEDSAMYFCASSAYYEQYFGPGTRLTVT.